This T cell receptor (beta chain) was retrieved from a study of PD-1 blockade in classical Hodgkin lymphoma. Generated by immunoSEQ multiplex PCR, the TCRdb table keeps only in-frame clones and is missing some. The table includes around 13,000 clones, around four fifths detected once. All patients experienced relapse after autologous stem cell transplantation, and brentuximab vedotin exposure was variable. Deletions cut 9 bases from V and 8 bases from J, with 19 bases between. CDR3 length: 14 residues. The V gene's germline CDR1 is SEHNR and CDR2 FQNEAQ (reference sequence). The clonotype originates from a human donor with classical Hodgkin lymphoma. Specimen: peripheral blood mononuclear cells (PBMCs), collected at baseline. J is TRBJ1-4 and V is TRBV7-9; tentatively, D is TRBD1 (5 bases). CDR3 bases: TGTGCCAGTGCCTGGGGGTACGGATCAGAAAAACTGTTTTTT. Translating it yields CASAWGYGSEKLFF.